This entry is about one TCR beta chain. Its antigen remains unidentified. The CDR3 is 15 amino acids. Germline V gives CDR1 MGHRA, CDR2 YSYEKL. Blood samples measuring more than 2 ml were taken per donor. This entry comes from a study of monozygotic twins with inflammatory bowel disease. TCRdb reanalyzed the 5' RACE reads and collapses them to one entry per CDR3 protein, without DNA. The listing contains about 380,000 distinct CDR3 sequences. Points from the study as a whole: IBD patients, compared with healthy twins, shared fewer clonotypes with others (especially with disease activity).

Sequencing was done on a sample of blood. The TCR originated in a human donor with ulcerative colitis or Crohn's disease, or a healthy co-twin of an affected twin (not recorded which). The chain has TRBV4-1 and TRBJ1-2; TCRdb gives TRBD1 as the D gene, but with no DNA this cannot be confirmed. CDR3 sequence: CASSQERQIRYGYTF.